One sample yielded the 3 T cell receptor beta chains listed below, sequenced in a study of T cells expressing NK-cell markers. From its re-call of the 5' RACE reads, TCRdb lists each CDR3 protein once, without DNA. Here the sample table reports 200,000 to 300,000 distinct CDR3 sequences. The specimen was blood T cells: a sorted CD56 or NKG2C T cell subset, CD4+ or CD8+ T cells, or bulk PBMC T cells (not recorded which). The source of these receptors is a woman aged 18-70 years in good health.

The genes are TRBV3-1 and TRBJ1-2; with no DNA, the TCRdb D assignment of TRBD1 cannot be verified. Germline CDR1 and CDR2: LGHDT and YNNKEL (reference sequence). The CDR3 extends over 17 amino acids. This CDR3 is CASSQDWDRDSSYGYTF.

The chain combines TRBV11-2 with TRBJ2-5; TCRdb gives TRBD1 as the D gene, but with no DNA this cannot be confirmed. There are 15 residues in the CDR3. CDR1 SGHAT and CDR2 FQNNGV come from the germline V gene. The CDR3: CASSSITGGQETQYF.

The rearrangement uses TRBV20-1 and TRBJ1-5; TCRdb's assignment of TRBD1 cannot be checked, as there is no DNA. Germline V gene data show CDR1 as DFQATT and CDR2 as SNEGSKA (reference sequence). The CDR3 sequence is 14 residues long. The CDR3 reads CSALVGHSNQPQHF.